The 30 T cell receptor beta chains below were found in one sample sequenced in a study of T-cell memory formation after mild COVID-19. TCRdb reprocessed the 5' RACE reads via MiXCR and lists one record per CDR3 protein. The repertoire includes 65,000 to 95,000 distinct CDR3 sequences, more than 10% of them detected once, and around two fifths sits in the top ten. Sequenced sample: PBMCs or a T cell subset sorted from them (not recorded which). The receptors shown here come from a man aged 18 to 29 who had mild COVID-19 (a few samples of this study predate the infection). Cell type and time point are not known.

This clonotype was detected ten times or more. Here the CDR3 reads CASSLTTVSGTDTQYF. The CDR3 nucleotides are TGTGCCAGCAGCTTAACCACCGTAAGCGGCACAGATACGCAGTATTTT. The chain carries TRBV7-9 and TRBJ2-3; no clear D. The CDR3 spans 16 residues. Germline loops: CDR1 SEHNR, CDR2 FQNEAQ (reference sequence). Between the trimmed V and J ends, which lost 2 bases and 1 base, there was a span of 13 bases.

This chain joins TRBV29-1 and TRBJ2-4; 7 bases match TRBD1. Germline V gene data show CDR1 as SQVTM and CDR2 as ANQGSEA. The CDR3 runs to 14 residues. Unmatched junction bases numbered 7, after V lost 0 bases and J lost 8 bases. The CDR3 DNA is TGCAGCGTTGAAGATCCCACAGGGGTGGACATTCAGTACTTC. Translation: CSVEDPTGVDIQYF.

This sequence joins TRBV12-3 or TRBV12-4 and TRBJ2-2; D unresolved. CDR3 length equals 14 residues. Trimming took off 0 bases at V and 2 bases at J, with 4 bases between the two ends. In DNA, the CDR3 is TGTGCCAGCAGTTTAGCGGATAACACCGGGGAGCTGTTTTTT. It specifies CASSLADNTGELFF.

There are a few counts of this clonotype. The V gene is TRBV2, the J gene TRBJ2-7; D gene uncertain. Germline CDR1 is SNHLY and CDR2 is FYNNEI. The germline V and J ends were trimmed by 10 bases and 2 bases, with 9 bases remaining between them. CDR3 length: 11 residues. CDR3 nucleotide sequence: TGTGCCACGAGAGGTACCTACGAGCAGTACTTC. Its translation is CATRGTYEQYF.

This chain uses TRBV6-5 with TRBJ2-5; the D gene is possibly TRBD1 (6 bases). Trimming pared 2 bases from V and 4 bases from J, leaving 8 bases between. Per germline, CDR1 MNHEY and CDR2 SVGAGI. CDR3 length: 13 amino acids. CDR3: CASSYNRAETQYF. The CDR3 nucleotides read TGTGCCAGCAGTTACAACAGGGCAGAGACCCAGTACTTC.

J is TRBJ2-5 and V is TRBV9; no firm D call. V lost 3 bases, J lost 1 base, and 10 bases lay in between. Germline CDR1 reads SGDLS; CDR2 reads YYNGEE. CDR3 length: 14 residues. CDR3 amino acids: CASSAHSLQETQYF. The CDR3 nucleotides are TGTGCCAGCAGCGCGCATTCCCTCCAAGAGACCCAGTACTTC. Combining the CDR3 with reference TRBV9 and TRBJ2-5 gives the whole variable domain DSGVTQTPKHLITATGQRVTLRCSPRSGDLSVYWYQQSLDQGLQFLIQYYNGEERAKGNILERFSAQQFPDLHSELNLSSLELGDSALYFCASSAHSLQETQYFGPGTRLLVL.

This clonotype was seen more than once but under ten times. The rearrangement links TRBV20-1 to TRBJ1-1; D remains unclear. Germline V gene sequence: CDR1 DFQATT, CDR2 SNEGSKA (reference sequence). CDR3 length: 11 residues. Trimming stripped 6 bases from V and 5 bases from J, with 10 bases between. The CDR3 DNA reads TGCAGTGCCCACAGAGGGACTGAAGCTTTCTTT. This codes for CSAHRGTEAFF.

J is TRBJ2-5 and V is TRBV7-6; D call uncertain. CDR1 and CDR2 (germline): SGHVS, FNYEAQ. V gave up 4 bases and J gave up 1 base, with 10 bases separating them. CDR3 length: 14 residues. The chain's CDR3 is CASSSRTPQETQYF. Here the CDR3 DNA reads TGTGCCAGCAGCTCCCGGACCCCCCAAGAGACCCAGTACTTC.

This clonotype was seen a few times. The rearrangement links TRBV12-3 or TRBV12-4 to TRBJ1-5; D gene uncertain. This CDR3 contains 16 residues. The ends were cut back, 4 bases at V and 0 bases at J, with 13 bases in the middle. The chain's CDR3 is CASSSAFGVSNQPQHF. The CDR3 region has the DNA TGTGCCAGCAGTTCCGCATTCGGAGTTAGCAATCAGCCCCAGCATTTT.

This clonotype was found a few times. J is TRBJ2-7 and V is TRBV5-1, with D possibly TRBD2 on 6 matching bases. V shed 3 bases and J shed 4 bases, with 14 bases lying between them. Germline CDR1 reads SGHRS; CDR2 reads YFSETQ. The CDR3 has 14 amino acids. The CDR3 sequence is CASSYGGGRYEQYF. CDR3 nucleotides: TGCGCCAGCAGCTACGGTGGAGGGCGGTACGAGCAGTACTTC. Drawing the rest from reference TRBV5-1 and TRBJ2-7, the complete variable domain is KAGVTQTPRYLIKTRGQQVTLSCSPISGHRSVSWYQQTPGQGLQFLFEYFSETQRNKGNFPGRFSGRQFSNSRSEMNVSTLELGDSALYLCASSYGGGRYEQYFGPGTRLTVT.

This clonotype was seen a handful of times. The CDR3 DNA sequence: TGTGCCACCGGTCGAGAGGGTTGGACAGAGACCCAGTACTTC. The encoded protein is CATGREGWTETQYF. The V gene is TRBV7-6, the J gene TRBJ2-5, with D perhaps matching TRBD2 (5 bases). The V end was cut by 10 bases, the J end by 4 bases, with 19 bases between. The V gene's germline CDR1 is SGHVS and CDR2 FNYEAQ. This CDR3 region has 14 residues.

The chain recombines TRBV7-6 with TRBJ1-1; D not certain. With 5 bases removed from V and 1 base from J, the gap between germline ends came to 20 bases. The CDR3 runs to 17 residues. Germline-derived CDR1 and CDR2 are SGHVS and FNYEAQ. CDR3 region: CASSPTFIMRGNTEAFF. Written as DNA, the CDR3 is TGTGCCAGCAGCCCAACCTTTATTATGCGGGGGAACACTGAAGCTTTCTTT.

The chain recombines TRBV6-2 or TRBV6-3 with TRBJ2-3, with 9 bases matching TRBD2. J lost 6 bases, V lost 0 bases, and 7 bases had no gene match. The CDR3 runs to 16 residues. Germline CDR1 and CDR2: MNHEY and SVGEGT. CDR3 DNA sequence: TGTGCCAGCAGTTACTCGACGGCTAGCGGGGTGGATACGCAGTATTTT. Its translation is CASSYSTASGVDTQYF.

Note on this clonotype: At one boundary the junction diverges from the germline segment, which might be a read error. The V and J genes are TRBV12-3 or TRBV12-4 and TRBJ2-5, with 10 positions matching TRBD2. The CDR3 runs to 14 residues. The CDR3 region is CASNLAGGQETQYF. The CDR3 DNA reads TGTGCCAGCAATTTAGCGGGGGGACAAGAGACCCAGTACTTC.

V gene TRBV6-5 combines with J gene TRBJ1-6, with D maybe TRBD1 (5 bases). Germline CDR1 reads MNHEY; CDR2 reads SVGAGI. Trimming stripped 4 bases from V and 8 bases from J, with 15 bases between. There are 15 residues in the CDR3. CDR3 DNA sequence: TGTGCCAGCAGTTCCTTCAGGGAACGGCATTCACCCCTCCACTTT. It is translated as CASSSFRERHSPLHF.

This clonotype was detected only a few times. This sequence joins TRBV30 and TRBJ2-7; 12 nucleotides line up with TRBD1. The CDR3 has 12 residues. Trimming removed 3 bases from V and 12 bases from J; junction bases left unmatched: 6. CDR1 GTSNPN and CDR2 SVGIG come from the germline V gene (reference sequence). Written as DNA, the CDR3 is TGTGCCTGGAGCCCCGGGACAGGGGGCTTGTACTTC. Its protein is CAWSPGTGGLYF.

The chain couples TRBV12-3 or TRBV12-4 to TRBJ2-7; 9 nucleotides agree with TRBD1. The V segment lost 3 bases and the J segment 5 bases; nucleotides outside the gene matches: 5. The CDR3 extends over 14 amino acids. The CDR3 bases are TGTGCCAGCAGTTTCGGGACAGGGAAGGACGAGCAGTACTTC. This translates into CASSFGTGKDEQYF.

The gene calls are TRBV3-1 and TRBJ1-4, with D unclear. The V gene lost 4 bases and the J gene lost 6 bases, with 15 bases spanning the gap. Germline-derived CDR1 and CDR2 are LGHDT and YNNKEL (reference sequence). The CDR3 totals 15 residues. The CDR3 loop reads CASSRSGPVDEKLFF. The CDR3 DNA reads TGTGCCAGCAGCCGGAGCGGGCCAGTGGATGAAAAACTGTTTTTT.

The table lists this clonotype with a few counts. CDR3 coding DNA: TGTGCCAGCAGCTCACGTCCGGGGACTGAAGCTTTCTTT. Its protein is CASSSRPGTEAFF. This sequence joins TRBV7-9 and TRBJ1-1, with unresolved D. V shed 4 bases and J shed 5 bases, with 11 bases lying between them. CDR3 length: 13 residues. CDR1 SEHNR and CDR2 FQNEAQ come from the germline V gene (reference sequence).

This chain's CDR3 is CSARDLGQGNEQYF. Here the CDR3 DNA reads TGCAGTGCTAGAGATCTAGGACAGGGTAACGAGCAGTACTTC. This chain links TRBV20-1 with TRBJ2-7, with 8 bases lining up with TRBD1. Germline V gene lookup returns CDR1 DFQATT and CDR2 SNEGSKA (reference sequence). The CDR3 length is 14 residues. The V segment lost 0 bases and the J segment 5 bases; nucleotides outside the gene matches: 6.

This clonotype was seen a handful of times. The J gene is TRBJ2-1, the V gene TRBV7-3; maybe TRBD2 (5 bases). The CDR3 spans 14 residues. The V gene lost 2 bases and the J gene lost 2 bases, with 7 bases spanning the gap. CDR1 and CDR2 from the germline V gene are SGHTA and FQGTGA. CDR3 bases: TGTGCCAGCAGCTTAGCGGGTCCCTACAATGAGCAGTTCTTC. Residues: CASSLAGPYNEQFF.

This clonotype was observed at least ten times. CDR3: CASSLVGLTGEETQYF. The CDR3 DNA follows: TGCGCCAGCAGCTTGGTCGGCCTGACAGGGGAAGAGACCCAGTACTTC. The V call is TRBV5-1, the J call TRBJ2-5, with TRBD1 identical over 8 bases. This CDR3 region has 16 residues. Unmatched junction bases numbered 7, after V lost 0 bases and J lost 3 bases. The germline V gene encodes CDR1 SGHRS and CDR2 YFSETQ.

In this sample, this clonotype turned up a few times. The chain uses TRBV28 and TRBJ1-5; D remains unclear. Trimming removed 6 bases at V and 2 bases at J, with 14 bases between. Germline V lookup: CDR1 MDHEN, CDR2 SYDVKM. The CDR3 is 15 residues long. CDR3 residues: CASSAQGYGNQPQHF. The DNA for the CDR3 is TGTGCCAGCAGCGCACAAGGGTATGGCAATCAGCCCCAGCATTTT.

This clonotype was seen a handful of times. This CDR3 is CASSQELGFAEAFF. CDR3 coding DNA: TGTGCCAGCAGCCAAGAATTGGGTTTCGCTGAAGCTTTCTTT. V and J are TRBV3-1 and TRBJ1-1; D is ambiguous. CDR3 length: 14 residues. Between the trimmed V and J ends, which lost 0 bases and 6 bases, there was a span of 11 bases. CDR1 and CDR2 from the germline V gene are LGHDT and YNNKEL (reference sequence).

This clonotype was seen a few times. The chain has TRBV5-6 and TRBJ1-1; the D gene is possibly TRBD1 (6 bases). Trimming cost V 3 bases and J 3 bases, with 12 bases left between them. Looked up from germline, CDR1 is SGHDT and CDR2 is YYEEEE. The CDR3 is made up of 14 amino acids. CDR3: CASSWGGEDTEAFF. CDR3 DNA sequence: TGTGCCAGCAGCTGGGGGGGCGAGGACACTGAAGCTTTCTTT.

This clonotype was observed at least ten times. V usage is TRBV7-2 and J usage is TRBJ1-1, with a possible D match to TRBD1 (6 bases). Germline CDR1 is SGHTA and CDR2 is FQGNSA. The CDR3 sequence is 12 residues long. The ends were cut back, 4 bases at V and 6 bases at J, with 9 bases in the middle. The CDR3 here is CASSWDTSEAFF. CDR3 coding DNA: TGTGCCAGCAGCTGGGACACGTCTGAAGCTTTCTTT. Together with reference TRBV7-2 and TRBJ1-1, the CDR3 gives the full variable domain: GAGVSQSPSNKVTEKGKDVELRCDPISGHTALYWYRQSLGQGLEFLIYFQGNSAPDKSGLPSDRFSAERTGGSVSTLTIQRTQQEDSAVYLCASSWDTSEAFFGQGTRLTVV.

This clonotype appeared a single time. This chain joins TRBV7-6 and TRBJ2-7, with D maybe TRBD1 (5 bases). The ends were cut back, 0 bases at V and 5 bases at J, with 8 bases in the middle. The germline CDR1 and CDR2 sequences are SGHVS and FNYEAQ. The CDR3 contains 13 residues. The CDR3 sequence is CASSLAGQDEQYF. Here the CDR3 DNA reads TGTGCCAGCAGCTTAGCCGGACAAGACGAGCAGTACTTC. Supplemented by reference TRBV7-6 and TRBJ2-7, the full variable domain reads GAGVSQSPRYKVTKRGQDVALRCDPISGHVSLYWYRQALGQGPEFLTYFNYEAQQDKSGLPNDRFSAERPEGSISTLTIQRTEQRDSAMYRCASSLAGQDEQYFGPGTRLTVT.

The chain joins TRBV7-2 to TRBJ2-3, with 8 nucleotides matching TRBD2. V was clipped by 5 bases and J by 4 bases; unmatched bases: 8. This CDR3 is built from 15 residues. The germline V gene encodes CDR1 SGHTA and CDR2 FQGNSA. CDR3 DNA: TGTGCCAGCAGCCGGGTGCCTAGCGGGTCAGATACGCAGTATTTT. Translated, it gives CASSRVPSGSDTQYF.

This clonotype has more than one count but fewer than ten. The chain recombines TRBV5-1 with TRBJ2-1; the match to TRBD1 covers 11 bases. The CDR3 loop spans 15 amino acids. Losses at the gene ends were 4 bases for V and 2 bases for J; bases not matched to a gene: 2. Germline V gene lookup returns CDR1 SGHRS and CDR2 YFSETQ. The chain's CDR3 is CASSGGQGAYNEQFF. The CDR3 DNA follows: TGCGCCAGCAGCGGGGGACAGGGGGCCTACAATGAGCAGTTCTTC.

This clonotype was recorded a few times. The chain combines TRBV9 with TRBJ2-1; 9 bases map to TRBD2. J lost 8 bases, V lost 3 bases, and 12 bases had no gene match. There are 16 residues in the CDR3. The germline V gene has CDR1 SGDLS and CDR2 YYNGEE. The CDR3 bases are TGTGCCAGCAGCGGTGACGGCGGGGGGGCCACAGATGAGCAGTTCTTC. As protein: CASSGDGGGATDEQFF.